This T cell receptor (beta chain) was identified during a study of T cell responses to AZD1222 COVID-19 vaccine (dated by TCRdb to the early 2020s). Background on the whole study: TCR sequencing covered approximately 230 trial participants: 207 given two doses of AZD1222 and about 26 given two doses of MenACWY control vaccine. Trial participants were enrolled into age subgroups of 18-55, 56-69 and 70-plus years, which contained approximately 150, 28 and 58 TCR-sequenced participants, respectively. Summary of the overall study and its limitations: CD4 TCRs associated with the vaccine covered the entire spike protein, and the dominant responses were in regions 160-218 and 743-854. The 56-69-year group was small, and its depth increase did not reach significance, likely because of low power. After two AZD1222 doses, both the breadth and the depth of spike-specific TCRs were significantly higher than at day 0 and than in MenACWY recipients. Nearly half of unique spike-specific TCRs reportedly recognized epitopes outside regions mutated in the B.1.351 and B.1.1.7 variants. Because no samples from the day 14 peak response were available, repertoires could be characterized only after the peak T cell response. Conclusions about previously exposed vaccinees are limited because only 5 or 6 AZD1222 recipients were SARS-CoV-2 seropositive at baseline. Most participants were white British and females outnumbered males, and the authors suggested that clonal diversity may have been underestimated.

Points on this clone: Its recognized antigen is unknown. Base qualities are missing; no much larger clone stands one base away.

The V end loses 4 bases and the J end loses 8 bases, and a stretch of 14 bases separates them. Looking up the germline V gene yields CDR1 KGHSH and CDR2 LQKENI. Counted from cysteine to phenylalanine, this CDR3 has 13 amino acids. Kept here is only the CDR3 DNA, which spans 39 bases and is read in frame from base 1. Reading the label with the study, this specimen's time point is: about 28 days (+/-7) after the second vaccine dose. AZD1222 recipients given second doses at about 4 weeks or at about 12 weeks were pooled, since spike-specific TCR depth and breadth were not found to differ between the two schedules. Samples from vaccinated people were obtained from the UK trials COV001 and COV002, which included a single-blind randomized controlled phase 2/3 trial of AZD1222 (ChAdOx1 nCoV-19) in healthy adults. For TCRbeta chain sequencing, PBMC samples were collected from trial participants at day 0 and at day 28 after the second dose.

The CDR3 regions of human TCRbeta chains were subjected to immunosequencing. On the study's bioinformatics: TCRs in the repertoires were compared against a reference library of SARS-CoV-2-specific TCRs that had been generated with the MIRA antigen-specificity platform. Breadth was defined as the fraction of unique TCRs that were SARS-CoV-2-associated. Depth was defined as the fraction of total T cells that were SARS-CoV-2-associated. Using the MIRA data, every spike-specific TCR was mapped to the spike region that the TCR reacted to and assigned to either a CD4 or a CD8 class. Log10-transformed breadth and depth values were compared by one-way ANOVA with Sidak's multiple comparisons tests. In TCRdb, the immuneACCESS table is reduced to in-frame sequences with V and J assigned. These tables do not hold every clone; where another copy was compared, an unresolved V gene accounts for under half, and the others remain unexplained. V and J calls and clone size are copied from that table; D and trimming were computed from the DNA. Within this sample are tens of thousands of clones, with roughly 90% of them counted one time only. The ten largest make up 9% to 13% of the sample.

The sequence came from an adult who received the AZD1222 COVID-19 vaccine. The sequence joins TRBV18 to TRBJ1-1, with a tentative D gene TRBD1 over 5 matching bases. The sequenced sample was peripheral blood, obtained 28 days after the second AZD1222 dose. The DNA sequence is TGTGCCAGCTCACAAAGGGACGGGAGAGAAGCTTTCTTT. This sequence encodes CASSQRDGREAFF.